This T cell receptor (beta chain) comes out of a study of T cell responses to AZD1222 COVID-19 vaccine. Findings and limits, study-wide: Recipients of AZD1222 seropositive at baseline numbered only six or seven. Within unmutated variant regions lay the reported targets of nearly half of spike-specific TCRs. The study found Spike-specific TCR breadth and depth rose after two AZD1222 doses. Sampling that yielded the repertoires occurred only after the peak T cell response.

The ends were cut back, 3 bases at V and 2 bases at J, with 11 bases in the middle. The CDR3 runs to 14 residues. In germline, CDR1 is DFQATT, CDR2 SNEGSKA (reference sequence). Notes on this clone: What it binds is unknown.

The table came from immunoSEQ multiplex PCR; TCRdb's copy has only in-frame clones and leaves some out. The repertoire holds over 70,000 clones, with approximately 80% as singletons. The clonotype was recovered from an adult who received the MenACWY meningococcal vaccine as a control. The sample here was peripheral blood, taken 28 days after the second dose of the MenACWY control vaccine. The chain carries TRBV20-1 and TRBJ1-5; D is possibly TRBD1 (5 bases). CDR3 DNA: TGCAGTGCTAGTAGGAGGGGCGGCAATCAGCCCCAGCATTTT. Its protein is CSASRRGGNQPQHF.